These 12 T cell receptor beta chains were all obtained from the same sample, sequenced in a study of blood T cells in healthy people across ages. The use of a sample-barcoded 5' primer and a J-beta primer mix characterized a second PCR of roughly 6 to 11 cycles. Each CDR3 protein gets one entry after TCRdb re-called the 5' RACE reads with MiXCR. The sample yields more than 1,400,000 distinct CDR3 sequences, 42% seen once. Sequencing was carried out using blood. These receptors came from a woman between 18 and 30 years old in good health.

Only a few counts were recorded for this clonotype. This chain connects TRBV3-1 to TRBJ2-1; D may match TRBD1 or TRBD2 (5 bases each). V gave up 1 base and J gave up 0 bases, with 16 bases separating them. The germline V gene encodes CDR1 LGHDT and CDR2 YNNKEL (reference sequence). The CDR3 length is 18 residues. The CDR3 DNA reads TGTGCCAGCAGCCAAGTTCTGGGGGAGCCGAGCTCCTACAATGAGCAGTTCTTC. Protein sequence: CASSQVLGEPSSYNEQFF.

For this clonotype: One junction end disagrees with the germline gene, perhaps due to a read error. This sequence joins TRBV5-1 and TRBJ2-7; unclear D gene. CDR3 length equals 14 residues. Germline V lookup: CDR1 SGHRS, CDR2 YFSETQ. This CDR3 is CASSFGPSQAERYF. In DNA, the CDR3 is TGCGCCAGCAGCTTCGGTCCCAGCCAGGCCGAGCGGTACTTC. The full variable domain, its missing parts supplied by reference TRBV5-1 and TRBJ2-7, is KAGVTQTPRYLIKTRGQQVTLSCSPISGHRSVSWYQQTPGQGLQFLFEYFSETQRNKGNFPGRFSGRQFSNSRSEMNVSTLELGDSALYLCASSFGPSQAERYFGPGTRLTVT.

In its sample, this clonotype was seen many times. The V and J genes are TRBV3-1 and TRBJ2-1; D remains unclear. Trimming cost V 3 bases and J 9 bases, with 6 bases left between them. Per germline, CDR1 LGHDT and CDR2 YNNKEL (reference sequence). This CDR3 comprises 11 residues. The CDR3, as DNA: TGTGCCAGCAGCCAGGGTACTGAGCAGTTCTTC. This encodes CASSQGTEQFF.

This chain connects TRBV20-1 to TRBJ2-5; no clear D gene. Looked up from germline, CDR1 is DFQATT and CDR2 is SNEGSKA (reference sequence). V was shortened by 0 bases and J by 0 bases, with 5 bases between the two germline ends. There are 13 residues in the CDR3. This CDR3 is CSARDWNQETQYF. In DNA, the CDR3 is TGCAGTGCTAGAGATTGGAACCAAGAGACCCAGTACTTC.

The gene calls are TRBV7-2 and TRBJ1-2; D may be TRBD1 (5 bases). The CDR3 sequence is 14 residues long. Germline CDR1 is SGHTA and CDR2 is FQGNSA. Trimming cost V 3 bases and J 4 bases, with 12 bases left between them. The CDR3 coding sequence is TGTGCCAGCAGCTTGGGGACTTCCCTCTATGGCTACACCTTC. This translates into CASSLGTSLYGYTF.

The J gene is TRBJ2-7, the V gene TRBV20-1; D gene unclear. This CDR3 has 13 amino acids. V was clipped by 5 bases and J by 7 bases, with 18 bases between them. Germline V gives CDR1 DFQATT, CDR2 SNEGSKA (reference sequence). CDR3 amino acids: CSAPPFPGSEQYF. The CDR3 region has the DNA TGCAGTGCTCCCCCCTTTCCGGGCAGTGAGCAGTACTTC.

CDR3 nucleotides: TGTGCCAGCAGTCAAACCCTTAGCGGGGGGGCGAACAATGAGCAGTACTTC. Translation gives CASSQTLSGGANNEQYF. The chain employs TRBV7-3 and TRBJ2-1; 11 nucleotides agree with TRBD2. The DNA end is more similar to TRBJ2-7, so the J call may be wrong. There are 17 residues in the CDR3. Per germline, CDR1 SGHTA and CDR2 FQGTGA.

This chain uses TRBV7-2 with TRBJ1-5; no reliable D call. This CDR3 is built from 11 residues. Between the trimmed V and J ends, which lost 8 bases and 8 bases, there was a span of 10 bases. Germline V gives CDR1 SGHTA, CDR2 FQGNSA. CDR3 DNA: TGTGCCAGCGAGCCGGACGAGCCCCAGCATTTT. This gives the protein CASEPDEPQHF.

This clonotype has only a few counts. This chain uses TRBV20-1 with TRBJ1-4; no clear D gene. CDR1 is DFQATT and CDR2 is SNEGSKA in the germline V gene (reference sequence). This CDR3 region has 13 residues. Between the trimmed V and J ends, which lost 6 bases and 8 bases, there was a span of 16 bases. The DNA for the CDR3 is TGCAGTGCACTCCCCGGAGAGGAGGAAAAACTGTTTTTT. Translated: CSALPGEEEKLFF.

The V gene is TRBV3-1, the J gene TRBJ2-5; a possible D gene is TRBD1 (7 bases). Germline CDR1 is LGHDT and CDR2 is YNNKEL (reference sequence). The CDR3 extends over 16 amino acids. The V gene lost 0 bases and the J gene lost 3 bases, with 14 bases spanning the gap. The CDR3 protein is CASSQDRRGLEETQYF. The CDR3 DNA follows: TGTGCCAGCAGCCAAGATAGGAGGGGGCTTGAAGAGACCCAGTACTTC.

The chain employs TRBV21-1 and TRBJ1-3; the tabulated D call, TRBD1, remains unverified against the DNA. TRBV21-1 is labeled a pseudogene. This CDR3 comprises 15 residues. Here the CDR3 reads CASSRQGAPGNTIYF. CDR3 nucleotides: TGTGCCAGCAGCAGACAGGGGGCTCCTGGAAACACCATATATTTT.

The gene calls are TRBV30 and TRBJ1-2; D may be TRBD1 (6 bases). The CDR3 extends over 13 amino acids. V dropped 0 bases and J dropped 6 bases, with 11 bases sitting between them. The germline gives CDR1 GTSNPN, CDR2 SVGIG (reference sequence). The CDR3: CAWSVNRQDGYTF. The CDR3, as DNA: TGTGCCTGGAGTGTAAATCGACAGGATGGCTACACCTTC.